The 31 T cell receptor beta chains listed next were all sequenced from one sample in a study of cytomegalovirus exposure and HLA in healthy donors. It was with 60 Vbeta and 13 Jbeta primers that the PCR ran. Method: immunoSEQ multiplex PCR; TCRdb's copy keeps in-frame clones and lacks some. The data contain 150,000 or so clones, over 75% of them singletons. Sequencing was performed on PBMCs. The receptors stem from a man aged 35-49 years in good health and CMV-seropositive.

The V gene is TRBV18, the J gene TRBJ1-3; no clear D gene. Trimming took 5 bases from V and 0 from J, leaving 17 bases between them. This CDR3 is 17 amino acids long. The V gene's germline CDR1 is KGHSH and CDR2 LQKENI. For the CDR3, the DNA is TGTGCCAGCTCAGCTCCCCAAAAACTACCCTCTGGAAACACCATATATTTT. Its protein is CASSAPQKLPSGNTIYF.

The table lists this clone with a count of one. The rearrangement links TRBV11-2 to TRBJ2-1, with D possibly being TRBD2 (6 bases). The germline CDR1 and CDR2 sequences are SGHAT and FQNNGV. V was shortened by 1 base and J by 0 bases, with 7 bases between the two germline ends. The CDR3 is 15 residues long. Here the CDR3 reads CASSLGGASYNEQFF. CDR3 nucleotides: TGTGCCAGCAGCTTAGGCGGGGCCTCCTACAATGAGCAGTTCTTC.

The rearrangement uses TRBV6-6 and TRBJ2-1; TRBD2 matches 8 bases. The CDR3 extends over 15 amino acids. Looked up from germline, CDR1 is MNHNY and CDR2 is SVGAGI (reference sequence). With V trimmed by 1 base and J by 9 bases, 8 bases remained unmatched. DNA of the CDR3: TGTGCCAGCAGTTACTTTACTAGCGGTGGCACTGAGCAGTTCTTC. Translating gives CASSYFTSGGTEQFF.

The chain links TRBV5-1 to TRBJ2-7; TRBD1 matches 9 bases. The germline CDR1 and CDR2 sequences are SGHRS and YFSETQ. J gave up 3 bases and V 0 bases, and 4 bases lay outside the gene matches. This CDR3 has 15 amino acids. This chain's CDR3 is CASSLVDRGRYEQYF. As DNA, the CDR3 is TGCGCCAGCAGCTTGGTGGACAGGGGACGCTACGAGCAGTACTTC. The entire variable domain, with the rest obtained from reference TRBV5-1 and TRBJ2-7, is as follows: KAGVTQTPRYLIKTRGQQVTLSCSPISGHRSVSWYQQTPGQGLQFLFEYFSETQRNKGNFPGRFSGRQFSNSRSEMNVSTLELGDSALYLCASSLVDRGRYEQYFGPGTRLTVT.

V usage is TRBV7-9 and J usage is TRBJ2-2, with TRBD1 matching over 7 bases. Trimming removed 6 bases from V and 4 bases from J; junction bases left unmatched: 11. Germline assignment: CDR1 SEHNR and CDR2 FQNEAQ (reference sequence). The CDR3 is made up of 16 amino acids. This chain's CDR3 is CASSPVPGQITGELFF. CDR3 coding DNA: TGTGCCAGCAGTCCCGTCCCGGGACAGATCACCGGGGAGCTGTTTTTT.

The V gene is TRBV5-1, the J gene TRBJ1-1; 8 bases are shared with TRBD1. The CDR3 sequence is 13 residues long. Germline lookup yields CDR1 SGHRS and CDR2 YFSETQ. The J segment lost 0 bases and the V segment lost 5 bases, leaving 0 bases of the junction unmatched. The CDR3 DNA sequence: TGCGCCAGCAGACAGGGGGTGAACACTGAAGCTTTCTTT. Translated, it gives CASRQGVNTEAFF.

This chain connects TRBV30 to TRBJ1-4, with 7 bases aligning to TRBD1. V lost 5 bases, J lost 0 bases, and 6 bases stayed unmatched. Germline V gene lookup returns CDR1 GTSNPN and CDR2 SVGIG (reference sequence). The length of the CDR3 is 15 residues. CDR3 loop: CAWVEGGATNEKLFF. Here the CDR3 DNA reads TGTGCCTGGGTAGAAGGGGGCGCAACTAATGAAAAACTGTTTTTT.

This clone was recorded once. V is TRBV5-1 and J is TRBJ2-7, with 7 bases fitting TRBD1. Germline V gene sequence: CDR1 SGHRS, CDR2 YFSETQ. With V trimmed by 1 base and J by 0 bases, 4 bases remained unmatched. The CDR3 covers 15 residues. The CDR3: CASSLSGTASYEQYF. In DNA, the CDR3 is TGCGCCAGCAGCTTGTCCGGGACAGCCTCCTACGAGCAGTACTTC. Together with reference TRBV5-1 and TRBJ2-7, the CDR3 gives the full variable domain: KAGVTQTPRYLIKTRGQQVTLSCSPISGHRSVSWYQQTPGQGLQFLFEYFSETQRNKGNFPGRFSGRQFSNSRSEMNVSTLELGDSALYLCASSLSGTASYEQYFGPGTRLTVT.

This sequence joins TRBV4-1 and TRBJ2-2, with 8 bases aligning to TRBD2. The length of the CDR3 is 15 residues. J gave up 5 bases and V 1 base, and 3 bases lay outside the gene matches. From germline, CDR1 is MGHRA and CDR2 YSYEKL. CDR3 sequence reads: CASSQGTSRTGELFF. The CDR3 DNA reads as TGCGCCAGCAGCCAAGGGACTAGCAGAACCGGGGAGCTGTTTTTT.

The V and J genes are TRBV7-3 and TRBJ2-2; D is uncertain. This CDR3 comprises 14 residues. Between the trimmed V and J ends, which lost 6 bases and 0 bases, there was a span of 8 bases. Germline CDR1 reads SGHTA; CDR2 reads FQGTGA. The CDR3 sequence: CASRPGTNTGELFF. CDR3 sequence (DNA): TGTGCCAGCAGGCCCGGTACGAACACCGGGGAGCTGTTTTTT.

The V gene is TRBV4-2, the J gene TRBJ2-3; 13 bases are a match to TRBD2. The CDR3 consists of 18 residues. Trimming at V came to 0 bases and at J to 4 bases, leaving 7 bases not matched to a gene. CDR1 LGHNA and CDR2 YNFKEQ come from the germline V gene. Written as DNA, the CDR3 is TGTGCCAGCAGCCAAGACAGGACTAGCGGGGGAGGAGCAGATACGCAGTATTTT. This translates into CASSQDRTSGGGADTQYF.

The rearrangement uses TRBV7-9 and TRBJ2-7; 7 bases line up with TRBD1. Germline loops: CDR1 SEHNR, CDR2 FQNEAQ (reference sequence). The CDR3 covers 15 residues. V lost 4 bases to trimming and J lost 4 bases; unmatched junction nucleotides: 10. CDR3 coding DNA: TGTGCCAGCAGCTCGGGTACAGGGGTTTCGTACGAGCAGTACTTC. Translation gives CASSSGTGVSYEQYF.

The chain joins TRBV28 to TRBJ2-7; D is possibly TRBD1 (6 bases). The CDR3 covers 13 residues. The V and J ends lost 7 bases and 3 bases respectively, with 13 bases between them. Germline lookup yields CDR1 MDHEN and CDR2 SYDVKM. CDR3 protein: CASTTTGGYEQYF. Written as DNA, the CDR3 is TGTGCCAGCACGACGACAGGAGGCTACGAGCAGTACTTC.

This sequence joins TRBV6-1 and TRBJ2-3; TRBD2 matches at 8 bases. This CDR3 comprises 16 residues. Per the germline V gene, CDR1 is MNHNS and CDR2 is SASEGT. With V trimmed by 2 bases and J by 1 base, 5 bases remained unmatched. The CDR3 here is CASSELVTSGTDTQYF. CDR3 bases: TGTGCCAGCAGTGAATTAGTGACTAGCGGCACAGATACGCAGTATTTT.

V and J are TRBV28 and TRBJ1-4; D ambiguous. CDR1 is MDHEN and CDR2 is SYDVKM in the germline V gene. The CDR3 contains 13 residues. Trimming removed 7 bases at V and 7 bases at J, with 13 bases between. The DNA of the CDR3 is TGTGCCAGCATTAACGGTCGGGGTGAAAAACTGTTTTTT. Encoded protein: CASINGRGEKLFF.

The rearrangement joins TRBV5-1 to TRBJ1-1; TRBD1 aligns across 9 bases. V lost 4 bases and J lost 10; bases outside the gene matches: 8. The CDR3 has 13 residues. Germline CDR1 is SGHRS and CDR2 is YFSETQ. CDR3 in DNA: TGCGCCAGCAGCCAGGGACAGGGAGAGGTAGCTTTCTTT. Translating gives CASSQGQGEVAFF. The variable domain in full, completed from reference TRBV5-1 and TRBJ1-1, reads KAGVTQTPRYLIKTRGQQVTLSCSPISGHRSVSWYQQTPGQGLQFLFEYFSETQRNKGNFPGRFSGRQFSNSRSEMNVSTLELGDSALYLCASSQGQGEVAFFGQGTRLTVV.

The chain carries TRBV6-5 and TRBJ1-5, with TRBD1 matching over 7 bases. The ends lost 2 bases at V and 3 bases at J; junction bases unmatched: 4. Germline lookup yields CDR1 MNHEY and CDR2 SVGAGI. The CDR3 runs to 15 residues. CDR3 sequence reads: CASSYTGVPNQPQHF. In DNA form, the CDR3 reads TGTGCCAGCAGTTACACAGGGGTCCCCAATCAGCCCCAGCATTTT.

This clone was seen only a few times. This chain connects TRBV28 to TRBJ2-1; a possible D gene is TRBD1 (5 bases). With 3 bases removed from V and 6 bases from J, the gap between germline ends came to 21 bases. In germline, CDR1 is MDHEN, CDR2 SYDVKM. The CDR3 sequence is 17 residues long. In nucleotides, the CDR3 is TGTGCCAGCAGTTTTAATGTTGCGGACACAAAACGCAATGAGCAGTTCTTC. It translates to CASSFNVADTKRNEQFF.

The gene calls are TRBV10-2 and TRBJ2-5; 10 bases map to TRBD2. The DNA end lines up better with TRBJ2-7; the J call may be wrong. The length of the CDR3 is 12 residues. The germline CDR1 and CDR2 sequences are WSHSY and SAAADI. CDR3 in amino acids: CASGTSDYEQYF. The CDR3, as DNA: TGCGCCAGCGGGACTAGCGACTACGAGCAGTACTTC.

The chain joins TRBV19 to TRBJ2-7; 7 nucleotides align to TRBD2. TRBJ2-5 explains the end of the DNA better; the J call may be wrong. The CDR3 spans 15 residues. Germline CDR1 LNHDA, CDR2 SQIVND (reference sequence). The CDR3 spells CASSTYSGPGETQYF. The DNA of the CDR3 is TGTGCCAGTAGTACTTATAGCGGGCCAGGGGAGACCCAGTACTTC.

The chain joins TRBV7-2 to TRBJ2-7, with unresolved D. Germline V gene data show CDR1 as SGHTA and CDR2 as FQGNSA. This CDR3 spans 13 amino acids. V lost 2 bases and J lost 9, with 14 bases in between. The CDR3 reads CASSLSAAPGQYF. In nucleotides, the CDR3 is TGTGCCAGCAGCTTATCGGCGGCCCCTGGGCAGTACTTC.

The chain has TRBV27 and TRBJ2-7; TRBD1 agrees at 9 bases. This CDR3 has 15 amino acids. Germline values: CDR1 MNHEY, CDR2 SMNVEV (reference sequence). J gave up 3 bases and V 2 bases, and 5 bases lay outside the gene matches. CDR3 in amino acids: CASSLRGQGLYEQYF. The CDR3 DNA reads TGTGCCAGCAGTTTACGGGGACAGGGACTCTACGAGCAGTACTTC.

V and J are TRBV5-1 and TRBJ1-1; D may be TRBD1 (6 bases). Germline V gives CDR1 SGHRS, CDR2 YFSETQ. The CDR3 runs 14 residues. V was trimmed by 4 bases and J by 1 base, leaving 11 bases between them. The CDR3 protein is CASSNSTGNTEAFF. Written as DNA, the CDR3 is TGCGCCAGCAGCAATTCGACAGGGAACACTGAAGCTTTCTTT.

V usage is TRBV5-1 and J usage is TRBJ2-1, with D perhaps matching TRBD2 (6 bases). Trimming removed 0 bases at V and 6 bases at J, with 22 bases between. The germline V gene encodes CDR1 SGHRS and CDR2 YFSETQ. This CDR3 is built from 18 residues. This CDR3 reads CASSLGPGGSGVSNEQFF. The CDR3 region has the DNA TGCGCCAGCAGCTTGGGCCCTGGTGGTAGCGGAGTGAGCAATGAGCAGTTCTTC.

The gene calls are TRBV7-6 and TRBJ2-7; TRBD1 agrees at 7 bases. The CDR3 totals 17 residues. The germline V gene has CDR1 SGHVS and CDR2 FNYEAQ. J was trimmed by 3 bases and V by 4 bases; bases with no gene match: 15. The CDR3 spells CASSSGDGTEPNYEQYF. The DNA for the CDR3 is TGTGCCAGCAGCTCGGGCGACGGGACAGAACCCAACTACGAGCAGTACTTC. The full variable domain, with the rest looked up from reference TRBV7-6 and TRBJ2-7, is GAGVSQSPRYKVTKRGQDVALRCDPISGHVSLYWYRQALGQGPEFLTYFNYEAQQDKSGLPNDRFSAERPEGSISTLTIQRTEQRDSAMYRCASSSGDGTEPNYEQYFGPGTRLTVT.

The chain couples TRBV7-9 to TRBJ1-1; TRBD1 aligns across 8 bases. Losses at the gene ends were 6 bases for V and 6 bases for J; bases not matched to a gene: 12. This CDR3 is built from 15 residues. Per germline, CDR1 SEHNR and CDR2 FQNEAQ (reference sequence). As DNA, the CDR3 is TGTGCCAGCAGACAATCCGGGACAGGTATCTCTGAAGCTTTCTTT. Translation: CASRQSGTGISEAFF.

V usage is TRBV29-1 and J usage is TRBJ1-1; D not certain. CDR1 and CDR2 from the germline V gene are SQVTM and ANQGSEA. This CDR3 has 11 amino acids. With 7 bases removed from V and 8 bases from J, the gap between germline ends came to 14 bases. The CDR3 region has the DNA TGCAGCGGGCTTGAGGCCACGGAAGCTTTCTTT. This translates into CSGLEATEAFF.

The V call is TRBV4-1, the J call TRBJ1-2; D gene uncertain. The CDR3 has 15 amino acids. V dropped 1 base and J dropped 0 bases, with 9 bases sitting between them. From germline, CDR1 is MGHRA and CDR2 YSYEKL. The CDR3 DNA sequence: TGCGCCAGCAGCCAAGGAGGGCAAGCTAACTATGGCTACACCTTC. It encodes CASSQGGQANYGYTF.

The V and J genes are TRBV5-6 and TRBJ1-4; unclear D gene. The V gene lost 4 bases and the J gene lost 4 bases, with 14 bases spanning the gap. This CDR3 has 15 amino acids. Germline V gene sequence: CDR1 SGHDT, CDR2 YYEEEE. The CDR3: CASSQLSPSNEKLFF. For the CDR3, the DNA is TGTGCCAGCAGCCAGTTAAGCCCTAGTAATGAAAAACTGTTTTTT.

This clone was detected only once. The CDR3 loop is CASSVSSGSYNEQFF. CDR3 nucleotides: TGTGCCAGCAGCGTTTCTAGCGGGAGTTACAATGAGCAGTTCTTC. V usage is TRBV9 and J usage is TRBJ2-1; 10 nucleotides agree with TRBD2. Trimming cost V 2 bases and J 4 bases; bases outside gene matches: 3. Germline V CDR1 and CDR2: SGDLS, YYNGEE. This CDR3 contains 15 residues. Looking up the rest from reference TRBV9 and TRBJ2-1 gives the full variable domain: DSGVTQTPKHLITATGQRVTLRCSPRSGDLSVYWYQQSLDQGLQFLIQYYNGEERAKGNILERFSAQQFPDLHSELNLSSLELGDSALYFCASSVSSGSYNEQFFGPGTRLTVL.

CDR3 bases: TGTGCCAGTGGCTTTTGCACCGGGGAGCTGTTTTTT. It encodes CASGFCTGELFF. The chain joins TRBV19 to TRBJ2-2; unclear D gene. Trimming took 8 bases from V and 4 from J, leaving 8 bases between them. The CDR3 is 12 residues long. Germline CDR1 LNHDA, CDR2 SQIVND (reference sequence).